This entry lists 7 T cell receptor beta chains sequenced from one sample in a study of shared clonotypes between healthy human individuals. Using immunoSEQ multiplex PCR, the repertoire was profiled, and TCRdb retains in-frame clones only, with some absent. The data hold 550,000 to 750,000 clones, with roughly 95% observed a single time. CD45RO-negative CD8 cells positively selected for CCR7 made up the naive population, which excluded terminally differentiated effector memory CD45RA+ cells. Sequenced input: naive CD8+ T cells sorted from blood. Every receptor here comes from a woman aged 30 to 39 in good health.

The chain combines TRBV28 with TRBJ2-3, with 12 bases fitting TRBD2. V shed 5 bases and J 7 bases; nucleotides not matched to a gene: 16. There are 18 residues in the CDR3. The V gene's germline CDR1 is MDHEN and CDR2 SYDVKM. This CDR3 reads CASSLTMKTSGSINTQYF. CDR3 bases: TGTGCCAGCAGTCTCACGATGAAGACTAGCGGGAGTATAAATACGCAGTATTTT.

Comments on this clone: Other DNA sequences from this sample encode an identical CDR3 as well. This chain uses TRBV19 with TRBJ2-7; 8 bases are a match to TRBD2. With 3 bases clipped from V and 0 bases from J, the junction kept 4 bases outside the gene matches. The CDR3 totals 15 residues. Germline loops: CDR1 LNHDA, CDR2 SQIVND (reference sequence). CDR3 region: CASSIESGSSYEQYF. CDR3 bases: TGTGCCAGTAGTATTGAAAGCGGGAGCTCCTACGAGCAGTACTTC.

This rearrangement joins TRBV28 to TRBJ2-5; D is unresolved. The CDR3 runs 13 residues. Deletions cut 3 bases from V and 3 bases from J, with 8 bases between. The germline V gene encodes CDR1 MDHEN and CDR2 SYDVKM. CDR3 DNA sequence: TGTGCCAGCAGTTTCCGAGGCGAAGAGACCCAGTACTTC. This translates into CASSFRGEETQYF.

This clone was seen once. The gene calls are TRBV27 and TRBJ2-1, with 15 nucleotides matching TRBD2. Germline trimming cut 5 bases from V and 10 bases from J; bases unmatched to any gene: 3. The CDR3 runs 14 residues. Germline V gene sequence: CDR1 MNHEY, CDR2 SMNVEV (reference sequence). CDR3 coding DNA: TGTGCCAGCAGTGGACTAGCGGGAGGGCTGGAGCAGTTCTTC. This gives the protein CASSGLAGGLEQFF.

The gene calls are TRBV14 and TRBJ2-7; a weak D match, TRBD1 (5 bases). From germline, CDR1 is SGHDN and CDR2 FVKESK. The ends were cut back, 0 bases at V and 5 bases at J, with 11 bases in the middle. There are 14 residues in the CDR3. In DNA, the CDR3 is TGTGCCAGCAGCCAAGAAATGAGGACAAACGAGCAGTACTTC. Translated: CASSQEMRTNEQYF.

This rearrangement joins TRBV29-1 to TRBJ2-7; 8 nucleotides agree with TRBD1. The CDR3 totals 12 residues. From germline, CDR1 is SQVTM and CDR2 ANQGSEA. V dropped 7 bases and J dropped 5; count of bases not matched to a gene: 7. As DNA, the CDR3 is TGCAGCGGAGGACAGGGTTTCCACGAGCAGTACTTC. Its protein product is CSGGQGFHEQYF.

The V gene is TRBV28, the J gene TRBJ2-7; perhaps TRBD2 as D (6 bases). Trimming cost V 5 bases and J 1 base, with 15 bases left between them. Germline CDR1 and CDR2: MDHEN and SYDVKM. The length of the CDR3 is 15 residues. Here the CDR3 reads CASSGSTSRSYEQYF. CDR3 coding DNA: TGTGCCAGCAGTGGATCTACTAGCAGATCCTACGAGCAGTACTTC.